The present TCR beta chain was sequenced within a study of blood T cell repertoires in COVID-19. Here immunoSEQ multiplex PCR was the method, and the copy in TCRdb shows in-frame clones only, minus some. The table lists approximately 28,000 clones, 88% of them singletons. CDR1 MGHDK and CDR2 SYGVNS come from the germline V gene. Trimming at V came to 5 bases and at J to 0 bases, leaving 6 bases not matched to a gene. The CDR3 contains 15 residues. The sequencing input was peripheral blood. The receptor was derived from a human donor in a cohort sampled during active COVID-19. V and J are TRBV25-1 and TRBJ1-1; 7 bases are shared with TRBD1. The CDR3 nucleotides read TGTGCCAGCAGTTCTCTTGACAGGGTGAACACTGAAGCTTTCTTT. The encoded protein is CASSSLDRVNTEAFF.